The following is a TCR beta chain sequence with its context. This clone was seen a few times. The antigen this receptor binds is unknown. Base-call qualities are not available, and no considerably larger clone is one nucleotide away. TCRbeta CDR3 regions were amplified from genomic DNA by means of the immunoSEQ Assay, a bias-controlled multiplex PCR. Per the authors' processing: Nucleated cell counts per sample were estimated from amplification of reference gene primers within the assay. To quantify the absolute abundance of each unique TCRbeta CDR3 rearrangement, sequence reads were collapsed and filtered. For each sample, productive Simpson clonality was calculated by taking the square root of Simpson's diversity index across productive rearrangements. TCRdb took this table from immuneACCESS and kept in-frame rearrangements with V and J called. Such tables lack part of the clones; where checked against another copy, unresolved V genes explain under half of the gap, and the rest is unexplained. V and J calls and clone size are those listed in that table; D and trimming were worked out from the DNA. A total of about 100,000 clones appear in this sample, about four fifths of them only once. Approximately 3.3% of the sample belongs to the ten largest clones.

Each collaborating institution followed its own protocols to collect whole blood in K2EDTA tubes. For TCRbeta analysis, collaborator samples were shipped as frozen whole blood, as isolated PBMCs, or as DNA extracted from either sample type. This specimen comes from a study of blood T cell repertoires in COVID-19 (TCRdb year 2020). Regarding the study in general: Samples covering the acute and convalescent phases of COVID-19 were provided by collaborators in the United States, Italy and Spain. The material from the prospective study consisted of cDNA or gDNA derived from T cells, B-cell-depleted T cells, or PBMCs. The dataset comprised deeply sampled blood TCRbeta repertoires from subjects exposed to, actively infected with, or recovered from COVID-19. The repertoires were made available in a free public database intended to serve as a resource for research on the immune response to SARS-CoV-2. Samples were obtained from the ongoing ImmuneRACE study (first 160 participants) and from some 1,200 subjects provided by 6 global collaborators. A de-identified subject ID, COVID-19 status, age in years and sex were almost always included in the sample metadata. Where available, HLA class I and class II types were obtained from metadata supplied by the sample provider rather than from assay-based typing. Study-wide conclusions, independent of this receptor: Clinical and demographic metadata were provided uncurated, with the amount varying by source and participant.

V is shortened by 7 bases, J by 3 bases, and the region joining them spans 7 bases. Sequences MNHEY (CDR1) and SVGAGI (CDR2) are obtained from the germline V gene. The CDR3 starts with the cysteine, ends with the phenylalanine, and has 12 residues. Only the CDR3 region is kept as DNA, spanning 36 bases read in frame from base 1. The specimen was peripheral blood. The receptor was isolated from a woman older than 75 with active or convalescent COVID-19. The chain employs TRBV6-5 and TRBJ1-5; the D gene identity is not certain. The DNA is TGTGCCAGCATGGCAGTCAATCAGCCCCAGCATTTT. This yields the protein CASMAVNQPQHF.